Sequencing of this T cell receptor beta chain was carried out in a study of blood T cell repertoires in COVID-19. Study context: Both acute and convalescent COVID-19 samples were obtained from the United States, Italy and Spain.

Produced via immunoSEQ multiplex PCR; TCRdb's table is partial and in-frame only. The top ten hold around 6% of the sample, which has about 350,000 clones, around 87% seen once. What was sequenced was peripheral blood. This receptor was identified in a woman in her forties or fifties with COVID-19, enrolled during active disease.

The CDR3 sequence is CASSQWGGTEEKLFF. Written as DNA, the CDR3 is TGTGCCAGCAGCCAATGGGGTGGGACAGAAGAAAAACTGTTTTTT. The gene calls are TRBV6-2 or TRBV6-3 and TRBJ1-4, with TRBD1 matching 7 bases. The length of the CDR3 is 15 residues. Germline V lookup: CDR1 MNHEY, CDR2 SVGEGT. The trim removed 6 bases at V and 8 bases at J, leaving 12 bases unmatched.